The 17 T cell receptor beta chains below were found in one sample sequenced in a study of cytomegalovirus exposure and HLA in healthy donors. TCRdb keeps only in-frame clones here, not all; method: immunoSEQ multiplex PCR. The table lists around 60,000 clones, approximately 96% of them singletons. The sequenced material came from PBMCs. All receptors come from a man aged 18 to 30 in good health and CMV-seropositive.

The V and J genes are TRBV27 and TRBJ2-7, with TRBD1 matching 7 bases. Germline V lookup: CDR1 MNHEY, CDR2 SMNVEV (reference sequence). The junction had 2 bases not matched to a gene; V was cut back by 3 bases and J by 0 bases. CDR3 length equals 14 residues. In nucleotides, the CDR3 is TGTGCCAGCAGTTTCAGGGACAGCTCCTACGAGCAGTACTTC. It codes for CASSFRDSSYEQYF.

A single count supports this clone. Here the CDR3 DNA reads TGTGCCAGCAGTTACTCGGACGGGACTTATGGCTACACCTTC. Translation: CASSYSDGTYGYTF. This chain links TRBV6-6 with TRBJ1-2, with TRBD1 as a possible D gene (5 bases). CDR1 and CDR2 (germline): MNHNY, SVGAGI (reference sequence). V lost 0 bases, J lost 5 bases, and 10 bases lay in between. CDR3 length: 14 amino acids.

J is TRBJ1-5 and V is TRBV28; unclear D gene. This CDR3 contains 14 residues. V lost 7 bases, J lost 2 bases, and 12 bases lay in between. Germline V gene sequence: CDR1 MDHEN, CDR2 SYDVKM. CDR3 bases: TGTGCCAGCACCCCAGGTATACGCAATCAGCCCCAGCATTTT. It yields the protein CASTPGIRNQPQHF.

CDR3 nucleotide sequence: TGTGCTAGTGGTCCGCCGGCGGGGGGCTACAATGAGCAGTTCTTC. Protein product: CASGPPAGGYNEQFF. V is TRBV12-5 and J is TRBJ2-1, with 8 bases aligning to TRBD2. Trimming cost V 5 bases and J 3 bases; bases outside gene matches: 6. The V gene's germline CDR1 is LGHNT and CDR2 FRNRAP. CDR3 length: 15 residues.

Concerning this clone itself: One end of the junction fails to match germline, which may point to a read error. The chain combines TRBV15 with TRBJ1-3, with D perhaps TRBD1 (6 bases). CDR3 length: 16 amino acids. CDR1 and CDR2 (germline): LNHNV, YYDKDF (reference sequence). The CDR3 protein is CATSSPVGGAGSTIYF. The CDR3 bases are TGTGCCACCAGCAGTCCCGTGGGGGGGGCTGGAAGCACCATATATTTT.

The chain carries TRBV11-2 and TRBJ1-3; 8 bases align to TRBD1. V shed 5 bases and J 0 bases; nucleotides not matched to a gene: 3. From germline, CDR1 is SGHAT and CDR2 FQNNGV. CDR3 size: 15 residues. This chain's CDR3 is CASSPDRVSGNTIYF. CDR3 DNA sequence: TGTGCCAGCAGCCCGGACAGGGTCTCTGGAAACACCATATATTTT.

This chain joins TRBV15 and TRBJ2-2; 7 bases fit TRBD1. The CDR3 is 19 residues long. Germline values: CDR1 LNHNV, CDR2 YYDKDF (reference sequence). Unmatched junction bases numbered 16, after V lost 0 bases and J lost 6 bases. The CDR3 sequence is CATSRDSRDRREHPGELFF. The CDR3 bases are TGTGCCACCAGCAGAGATAGCAGGGACAGACGCGAACACCCCGGGGAGCTGTTTTTT. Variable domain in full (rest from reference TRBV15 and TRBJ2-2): DAMVIQNPRYQVTQFGKPVTLSCSQTLNHNVMYWYQQKSSQAPKLLFHYYDKDFNNEADTPDNFQSRRPNTSFCFLDIRSPGLGDTAMYLCATSRDSRDRREHPGELFFGEGSRLTVL.

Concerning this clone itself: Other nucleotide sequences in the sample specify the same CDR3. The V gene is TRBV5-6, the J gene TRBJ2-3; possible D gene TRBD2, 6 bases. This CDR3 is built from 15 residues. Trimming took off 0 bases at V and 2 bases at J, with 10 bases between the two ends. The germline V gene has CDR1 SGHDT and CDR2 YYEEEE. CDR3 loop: CASSLDRGLTDTQYF. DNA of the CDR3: TGTGCCAGCAGCTTGGATCGGGGACTCACAGATACGCAGTATTTT.

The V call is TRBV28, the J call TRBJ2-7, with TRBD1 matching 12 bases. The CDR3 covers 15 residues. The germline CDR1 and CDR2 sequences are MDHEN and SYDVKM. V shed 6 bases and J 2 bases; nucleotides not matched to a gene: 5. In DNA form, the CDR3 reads TGTGCCAGCAGCCGAGGGACAGGGGGCGCCTACGAGCAGTACTTC. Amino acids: CASSRGTGGAYEQYF.

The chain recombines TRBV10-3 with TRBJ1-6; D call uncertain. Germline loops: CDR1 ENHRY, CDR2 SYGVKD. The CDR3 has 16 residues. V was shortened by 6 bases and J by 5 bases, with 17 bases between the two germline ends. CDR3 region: CAIRGASSSDNSPLHF. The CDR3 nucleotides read TGTGCCATCAGAGGAGCAAGCTCGTCAGATAATTCACCCCTCCACTTT.

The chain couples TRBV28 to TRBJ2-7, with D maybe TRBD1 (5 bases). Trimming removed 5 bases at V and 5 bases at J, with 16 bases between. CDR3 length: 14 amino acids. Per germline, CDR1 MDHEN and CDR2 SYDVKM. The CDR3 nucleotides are TGTGCCAGCAGTCCTACCCCAGGGCAGGACGAGCAGTACTTC. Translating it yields CASSPTPGQDEQYF. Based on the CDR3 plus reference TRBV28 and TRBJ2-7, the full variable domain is DVKVTQSSRYLVKRTGEKVFLECVQDMDHENMFWYRQDPGLGLRLIYFSYDVKMKEKGDIPEGYSVSREKKERFSLILESASTNQTSMYLCASSPTPGQDEQYFGPGTRLTVT.

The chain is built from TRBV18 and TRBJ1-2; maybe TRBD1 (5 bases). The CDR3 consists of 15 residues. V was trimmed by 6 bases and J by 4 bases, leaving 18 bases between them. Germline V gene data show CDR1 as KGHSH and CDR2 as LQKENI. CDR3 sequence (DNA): TGTGCCAGCTCTCCCGTCGTGGACAACAGCTATGGCTACACCTTC. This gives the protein CASSPVVDNSYGYTF.

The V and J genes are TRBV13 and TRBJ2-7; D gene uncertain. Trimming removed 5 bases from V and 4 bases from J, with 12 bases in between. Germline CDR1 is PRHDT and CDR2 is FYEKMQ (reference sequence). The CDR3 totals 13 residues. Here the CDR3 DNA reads TGTGCCAGCAGCCTCGGGTCATTATACGAGCAGTACTTC. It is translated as CASSLGSLYEQYF.

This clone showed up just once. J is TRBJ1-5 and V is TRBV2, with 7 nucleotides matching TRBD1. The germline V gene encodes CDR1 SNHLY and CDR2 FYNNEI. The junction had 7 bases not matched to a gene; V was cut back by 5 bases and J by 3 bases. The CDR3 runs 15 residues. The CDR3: CASSTRTGSNQPQHF. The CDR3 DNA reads TGTGCCAGCAGTACCCGGACAGGATCCAATCAGCCCCAGCATTTT.

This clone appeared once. The CDR3 here is CASSEEAGGSVNTQYF. CDR3 bases: TGTGCCAGCAGCGAGGAGGCGGGGGGTAGTGTAAATACGCAGTATTTT. This rearrangement joins TRBV9 to TRBJ2-3; TRBD2 agrees at 8 bases. V lost 3 bases, J lost 7 bases, and 13 bases stayed unmatched. CDR1 is SGDLS and CDR2 is YYNGEE in the germline V gene. CDR3 length: 16 amino acids. The full variable domain, its missing parts supplied by reference TRBV9 and TRBJ2-3, is DSGVTQTPKHLITATGQRVTLRCSPRSGDLSVYWYQQSLDQGLQFLIQYYNGEERAKGNILERFSAQQFPDLHSELNLSSLELGDSALYFCASSEEAGGSVNTQYFGPGTRLTVL.

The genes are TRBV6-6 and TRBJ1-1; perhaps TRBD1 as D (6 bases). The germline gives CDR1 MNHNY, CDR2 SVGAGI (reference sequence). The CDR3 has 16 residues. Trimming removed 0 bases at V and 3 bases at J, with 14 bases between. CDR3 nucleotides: TGTGCCAGCAGTTACTCGATAGGGGGGGGAGACACTGAAGCTTTCTTT. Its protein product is CASSYSIGGGDTEAFF.

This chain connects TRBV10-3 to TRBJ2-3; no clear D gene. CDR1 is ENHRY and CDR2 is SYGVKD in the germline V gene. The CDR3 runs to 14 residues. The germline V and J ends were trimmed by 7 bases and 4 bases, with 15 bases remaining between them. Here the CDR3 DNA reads TGTGCCATCATGAGTACAGAAGGTCCAGATACGCAGTATTTT. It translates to CAIMSTEGPDTQYF.